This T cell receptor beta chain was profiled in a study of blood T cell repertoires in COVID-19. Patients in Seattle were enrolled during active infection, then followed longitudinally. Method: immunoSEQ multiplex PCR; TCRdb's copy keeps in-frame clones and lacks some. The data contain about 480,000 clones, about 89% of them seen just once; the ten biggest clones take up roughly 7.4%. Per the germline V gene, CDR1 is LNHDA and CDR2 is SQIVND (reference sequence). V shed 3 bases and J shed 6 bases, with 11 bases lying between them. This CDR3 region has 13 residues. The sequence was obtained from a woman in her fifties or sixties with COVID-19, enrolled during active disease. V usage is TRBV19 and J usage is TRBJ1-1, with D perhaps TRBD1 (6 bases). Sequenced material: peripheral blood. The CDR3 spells CASSIVQGPEAFF. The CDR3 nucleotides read TGTGCCAGTAGTATCGTTCAGGGGCCTGAAGCTTTCTTT.